One sample yielded the 7 T cell receptor beta chains listed below, sequenced in a study of cytomegalovirus exposure and HLA in healthy donors (dated 2017 in TCRdb). Library preparation was by the immunoSEQ multiplex PCR assay. For the multiplex PCR, a mixture combining 60 forward primers for TCR Vbeta segments and 13 reverse primers for TCR Jbeta segments was used. Not all clones reach the TCRdb copy of this immuneACCESS table, which keeps in-frame sequences only. Checked studies attribute under half of the gap to unresolved V genes and leave the rest unexplained. A total of some 160,000 clones appear in this sample, less than 90% of them only once. Of the sample, approximately 2.7% falls within the top ten clones. Sequencing used PBMCs. The receptor set was obtained from a boy younger than 10 in good health and CMV-seronegative.

The gene calls are TRBV27 and TRBJ1-2, with 8 positions matching TRBD1. Losses at the gene ends were 4 bases for V and 4 bases for J; bases not matched to a gene: 2. Germline CDR1 is MNHEY and CDR2 is SMNVEV (reference sequence). The CDR3 loop spans 13 amino acids. The chain's CDR3 is CASSSDRGYGYTF. Here the CDR3 DNA reads TGTGCCAGCAGTTCCGACAGGGGCTATGGCTACACCTTC.

This chain joins TRBV11-2 and TRBJ2-1; 8 bases align to TRBD2. The CDR3 runs 15 residues. Trimming removed 6 bases from V and 5 bases from J; junction bases left unmatched: 9. Germline CDR1 is SGHAT and CDR2 is FQNNGV. CDR3 amino acids: CASRLIAGRNNEQFF. Written as DNA, the CDR3 is TGTGCCAGCAGGCTAATAGCGGGGAGGAACAATGAGCAGTTCTTC.

DNA for the CDR3: TGTGCCAGCAGTTTTTCGGACAGGGTCATAGGCTATGGCTACACCTTC. Its protein is CASSFSDRVIGYGYTF. The chain combines TRBV27 with TRBJ1-2; 8 positions match TRBD1. The V gene's germline CDR1 is MNHEY and CDR2 SMNVEV (reference sequence). The CDR3 is 16 amino acids. J was trimmed by 4 bases and V by 3 bases; bases with no gene match: 10.

DNA of the CDR3: TGTGCCAGCAGTTTAAGAGGACTAGCGGGCGGCCGCCCCGTCGAGCAGTACTTC. As protein: CASSLRGLAGGRPVEQYF. This sequence joins TRBV27 and TRBJ2-7; 11 bases agree with TRBD2. Germline CDR1 is MNHEY and CDR2 is SMNVEV (reference sequence). This CDR3 is 18 amino acids long. J was trimmed by 6 bases and V by 2 bases; bases with no gene match: 15.

This clone was seen a handful of times. The rearrangement uses TRBV27 and TRBJ2-7, with TRBD1 as a possible D gene (5 bases). The V end was cut by 1 base, the J end by 5 bases, with 15 bases between. The germline V gene has CDR1 MNHEY and CDR2 SMNVEV (reference sequence). This CDR3 contains 15 residues. The chain's CDR3 is CASSLYQGGSDEQYF. The CDR3 DNA is TGTGCCAGCAGTTTATACCAGGGTGGGTCGGACGAGCAGTACTTC.

The rearrangement uses TRBV18 and TRBJ2-7; TRBD2 agrees at 13 bases. The V gene's germline CDR1 is KGHSH and CDR2 LQKENI. The V gene end was trimmed by 8 bases and the J gene end by 6 bases; junction bases not matched to a gene: 7. CDR3 size: 14 residues. Here the CDR3 reads CASPTSGRAFEQYF. CDR3 nucleotides: TGTGCCAGCCCTACTAGCGGGAGGGCCTTCGAGCAGTACTTC.

The V and J genes are TRBV30 and TRBJ2-3; TRBD2 matches at 8 bases. CDR1 is GTSNPN and CDR2 is SVGIG in the germline V gene (reference sequence). V was clipped by 6 bases and J by 3 bases; unmatched bases: 11. The CDR3 has 15 amino acids. CDR3 in DNA: TGTGCCTGCCGGAGACTGCGGGGGGTAACAGATACGCAGTATTTT. Encoded protein: CACRRLRGVTDTQYF.